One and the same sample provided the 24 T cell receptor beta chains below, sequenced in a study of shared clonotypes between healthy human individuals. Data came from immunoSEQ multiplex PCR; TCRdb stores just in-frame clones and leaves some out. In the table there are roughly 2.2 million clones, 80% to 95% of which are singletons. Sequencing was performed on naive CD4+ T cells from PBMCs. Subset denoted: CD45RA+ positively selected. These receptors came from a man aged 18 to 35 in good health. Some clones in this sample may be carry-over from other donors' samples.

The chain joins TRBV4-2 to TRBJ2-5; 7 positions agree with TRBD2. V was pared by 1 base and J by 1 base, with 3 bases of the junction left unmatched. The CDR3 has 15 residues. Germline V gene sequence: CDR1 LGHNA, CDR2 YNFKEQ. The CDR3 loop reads CASSQVGGIQETQYF. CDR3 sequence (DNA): TGTGCCAGCAGCCAAGTGGGGGGGATCCAAGAGACCCAGTACTTC.

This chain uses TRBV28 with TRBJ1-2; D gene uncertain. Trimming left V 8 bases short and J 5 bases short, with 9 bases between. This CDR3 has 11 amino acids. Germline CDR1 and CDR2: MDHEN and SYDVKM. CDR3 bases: TGTGCCAGCGGGAGGGCTTATGGCTACACCTTC. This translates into CASGRAYGYTF.

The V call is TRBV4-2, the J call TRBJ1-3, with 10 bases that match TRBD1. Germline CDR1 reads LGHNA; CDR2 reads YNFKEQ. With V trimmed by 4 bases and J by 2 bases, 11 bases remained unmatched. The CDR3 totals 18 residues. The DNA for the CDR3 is TGTGCCAGCAGCCGTCACTTGACAGGGGGCGACGCTGGAAACACCATATATTTT. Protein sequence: CASSRHLTGGDAGNTIYF.

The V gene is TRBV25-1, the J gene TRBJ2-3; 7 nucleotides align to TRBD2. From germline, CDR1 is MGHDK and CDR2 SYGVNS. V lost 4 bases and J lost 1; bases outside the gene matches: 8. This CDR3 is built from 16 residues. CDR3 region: CASSGAKRGGTDTQYF. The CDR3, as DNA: TGTGCCAGCAGTGGGGCTAAGCGGGGTGGCACAGATACGCAGTATTTT. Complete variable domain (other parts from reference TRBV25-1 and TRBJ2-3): EADIYQTPRYLVIGTGKKITLECSQTMGHDKMYWYQQDPGMELHLIHYSYGVNSTEKGDLSSESTVSRIRTEHFPLTLESARPSHTSQYLCASSGAKRGGTDTQYFGPGTRLTVL.

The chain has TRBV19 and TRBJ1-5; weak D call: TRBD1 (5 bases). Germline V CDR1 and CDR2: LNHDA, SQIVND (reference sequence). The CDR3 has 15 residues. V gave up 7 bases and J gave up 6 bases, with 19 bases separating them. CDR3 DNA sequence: TGTGCCAGTACCCCTCTCTATTCGGGGGTTCAGCCCCAGCATTTT. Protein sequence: CASTPLYSGVQPQHF. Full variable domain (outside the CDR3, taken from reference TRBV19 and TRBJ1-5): DGGITQSPKYLFRKEGQNVTLSCEQNLNHDAMYWYRQDPGQGLRLIYYSQIVNDFQKGDIAEGYSVSREKKESFPLTVTSAQKNPTAFYLCASTPLYSGVQPQHFGDGTRLSIL.

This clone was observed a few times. The CDR3 nucleotides are TGTGCCAGTTACAGGGGCTTTAATGAAAAACTGTTTTTT. Its translation: CASYRGFNEKLFF. The chain couples TRBV18 to TRBJ1-4; 7 nucleotides agree with TRBD1. This CDR3 spans 13 amino acids. Germline CDR1 and CDR2: KGHSH and LQKENI. With 9 bases clipped from V and 4 bases from J, the junction kept 5 bases outside the gene matches.

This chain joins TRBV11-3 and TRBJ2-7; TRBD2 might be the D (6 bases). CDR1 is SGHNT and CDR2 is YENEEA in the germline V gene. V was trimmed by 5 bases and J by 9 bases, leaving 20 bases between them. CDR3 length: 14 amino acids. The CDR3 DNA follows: TGTGCCAGCAGCCCTGGGACTGACCCAAGGGTGCAGTACTTC. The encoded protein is CASSPGTDPRVQYF.

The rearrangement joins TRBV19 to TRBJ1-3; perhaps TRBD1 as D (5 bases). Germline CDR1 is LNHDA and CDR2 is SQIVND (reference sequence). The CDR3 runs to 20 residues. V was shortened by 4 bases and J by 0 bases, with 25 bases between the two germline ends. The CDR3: CASSTPRRGRPPNSGNTIYF. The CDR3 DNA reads TGTGCCAGTAGTACCCCCCGACGGGGCAGACCTCCAAACTCTGGAAACACCATATATTTT.

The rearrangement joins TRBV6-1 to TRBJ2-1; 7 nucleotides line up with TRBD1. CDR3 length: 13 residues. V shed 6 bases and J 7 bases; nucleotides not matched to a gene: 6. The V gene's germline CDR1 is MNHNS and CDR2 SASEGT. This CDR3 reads CASRTGSWNEQFF. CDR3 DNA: TGTGCCAGCAGGACAGGGTCTTGGAATGAGCAGTTCTTC.

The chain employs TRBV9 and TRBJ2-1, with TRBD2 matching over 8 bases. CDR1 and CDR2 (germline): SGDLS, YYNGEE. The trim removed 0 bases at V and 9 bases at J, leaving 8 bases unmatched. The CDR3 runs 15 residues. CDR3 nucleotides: TGTGCCAGCAGCGTAGGCCGGGAGGGCCGAGGTGAGCAGTTCTTC. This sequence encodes CASSVGREGRGEQFF.

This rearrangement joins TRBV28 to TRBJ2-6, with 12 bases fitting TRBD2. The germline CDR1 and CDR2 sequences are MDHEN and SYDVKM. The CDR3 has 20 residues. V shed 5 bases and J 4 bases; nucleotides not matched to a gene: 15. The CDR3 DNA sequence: TGTGCCAGCAGTCCTTTGGGATCGACTAGCGGGAGAACGGGGGCCAACGTCCTGACTTTC. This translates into CASSPLGSTSGRTGANVLTF.

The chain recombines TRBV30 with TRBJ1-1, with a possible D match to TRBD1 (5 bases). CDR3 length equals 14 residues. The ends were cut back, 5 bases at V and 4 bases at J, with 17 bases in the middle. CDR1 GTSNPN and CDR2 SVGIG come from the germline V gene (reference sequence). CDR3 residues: CAWQNGAVGTEAFF. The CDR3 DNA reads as TGTGCCTGGCAGAATGGGGCAGTGGGCACTGAAGCTTTCTTT.

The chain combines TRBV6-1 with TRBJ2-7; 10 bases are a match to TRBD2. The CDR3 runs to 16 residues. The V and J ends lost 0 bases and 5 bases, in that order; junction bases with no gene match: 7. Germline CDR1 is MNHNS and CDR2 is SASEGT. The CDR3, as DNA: TGTGCCAGCAGTGAAGCCATAAGCGGGAGGGCCCACGAGCAGTACTTC. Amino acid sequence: CASSEAISGRAHEQYF.

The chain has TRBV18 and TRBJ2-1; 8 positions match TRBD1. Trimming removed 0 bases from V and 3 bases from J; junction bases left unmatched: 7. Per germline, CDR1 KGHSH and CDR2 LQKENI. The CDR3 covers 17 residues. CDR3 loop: CASSPPVGQGIYNEQFF. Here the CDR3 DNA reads TGTGCCAGCTCACCACCGGTTGGACAGGGCATCTACAATGAGCAGTTCTTC.

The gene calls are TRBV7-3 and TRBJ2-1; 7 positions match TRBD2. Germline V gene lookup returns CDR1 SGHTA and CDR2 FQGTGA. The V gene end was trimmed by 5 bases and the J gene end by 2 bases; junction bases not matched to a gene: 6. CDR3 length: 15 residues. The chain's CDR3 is CASSDIGLAYNEQFF. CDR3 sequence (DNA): TGTGCCAGCAGCGACATAGGACTAGCCTACAATGAGCAGTTCTTC.

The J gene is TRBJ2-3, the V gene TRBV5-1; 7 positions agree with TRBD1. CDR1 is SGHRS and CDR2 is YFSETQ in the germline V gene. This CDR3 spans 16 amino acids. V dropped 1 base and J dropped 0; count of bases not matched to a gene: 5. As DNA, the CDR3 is TGCGCCAGCAGCTTGTTGGGGACAGCTAGCACAGATACGCAGTATTTT. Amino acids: CASSLLGTASTDTQYF.

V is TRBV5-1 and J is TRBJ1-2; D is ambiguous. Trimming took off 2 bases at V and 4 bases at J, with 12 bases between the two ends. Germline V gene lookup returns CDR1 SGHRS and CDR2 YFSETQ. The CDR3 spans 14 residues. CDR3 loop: CASSFSSASYGYTF. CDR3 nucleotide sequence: TGCGCCAGCAGCTTCTCCTCGGCGTCCTATGGCTACACCTTC. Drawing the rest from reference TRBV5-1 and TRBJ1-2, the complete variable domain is KAGVTQTPRYLIKTRGQQVTLSCSPISGHRSVSWYQQTPGQGLQFLFEYFSETQRNKGNFPGRFSGRQFSNSRSEMNVSTLELGDSALYLCASSFSSASYGYTFGSGTRLTVV.

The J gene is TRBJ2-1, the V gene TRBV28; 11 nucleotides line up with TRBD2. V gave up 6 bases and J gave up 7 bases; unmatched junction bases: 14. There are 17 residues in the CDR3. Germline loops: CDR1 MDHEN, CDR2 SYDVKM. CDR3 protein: CASRPGVVAGGENEQFF. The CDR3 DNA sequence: TGTGCCAGCAGACCCGGCGTCGTAGCGGGAGGGGAAAATGAGCAGTTCTTC.

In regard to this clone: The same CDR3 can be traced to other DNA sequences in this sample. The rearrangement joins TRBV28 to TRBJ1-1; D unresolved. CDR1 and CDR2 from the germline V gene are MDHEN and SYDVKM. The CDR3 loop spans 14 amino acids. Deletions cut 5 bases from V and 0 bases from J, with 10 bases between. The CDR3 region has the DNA TGTGCCAGCAGTCTACCCGGATTGAACACTGAAGCTTTCTTT. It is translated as CASSLPGLNTEAFF. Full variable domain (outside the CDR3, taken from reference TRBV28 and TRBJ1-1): DVKVTQSSRYLVKRTGEKVFLECVQDMDHENMFWYRQDPGLGLRLIYFSYDVKMKEKGDIPEGYSVSREKKERFSLILESASTNQTSMYLCASSLPGLNTEAFFGQGTRLTVV.

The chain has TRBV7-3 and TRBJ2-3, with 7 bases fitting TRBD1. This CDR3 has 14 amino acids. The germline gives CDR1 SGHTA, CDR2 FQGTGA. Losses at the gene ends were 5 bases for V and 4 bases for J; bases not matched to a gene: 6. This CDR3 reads CASSRTGSSDTQYF. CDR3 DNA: TGTGCCAGCAGCCGGACAGGAAGTTCAGATACGCAGTATTTT.

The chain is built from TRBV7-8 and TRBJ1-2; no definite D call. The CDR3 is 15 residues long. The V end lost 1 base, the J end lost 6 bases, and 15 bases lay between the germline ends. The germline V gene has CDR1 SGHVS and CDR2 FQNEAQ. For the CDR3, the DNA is TGTGCCAGCAGCTTAGGGGTAGCCCGTATAGATGGCTACACCTTC. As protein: CASSLGVARIDGYTF. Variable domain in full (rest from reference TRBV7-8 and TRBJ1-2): GAGVSQSPRYKVAKRGQDVALRCDPISGHVSLFWYQQALGQGPEFLTYFQNEAQLDKSGLPSDRFFAERPEGSVSTLKIQRTQQEDSAVYLCASSLGVARIDGYTFGSGTRLTVV.

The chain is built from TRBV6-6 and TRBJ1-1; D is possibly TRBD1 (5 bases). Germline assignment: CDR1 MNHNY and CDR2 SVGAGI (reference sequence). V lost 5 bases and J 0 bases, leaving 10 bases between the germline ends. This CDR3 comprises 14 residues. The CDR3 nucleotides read TGTGCCAGCAGTCGGGGACTCCTGAACACTGAAGCTTTCTTT. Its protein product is CASSRGLLNTEAFF.

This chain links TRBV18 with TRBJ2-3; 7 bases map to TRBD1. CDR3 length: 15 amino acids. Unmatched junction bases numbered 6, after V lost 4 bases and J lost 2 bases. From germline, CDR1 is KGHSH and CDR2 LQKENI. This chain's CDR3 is CASSQLTGPTDTQYF. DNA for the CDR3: TGTGCCAGCTCACAATTGACAGGGCCCACAGATACGCAGTATTTT.

The CDR3 is CASSHLGTEAFF. The CDR3 DNA sequence: TGTGCCAGTAGTCACCTGGGCACTGAAGCTTTCTTT. J is TRBJ1-1 and V is TRBV19; D remains ambiguous. The CDR3 totals 12 residues. Germline CDR1 is LNHDA and CDR2 is SQIVND (reference sequence). V was pared by 5 bases and J by 4 bases, with 8 bases between.